This passage covers 10 T cell receptor beta chains from one sample sequenced in a study of shared clonotypes between healthy human individuals. This table comes from immunoSEQ multiplex PCR, and its TCRdb copy is limited to in-frame clones, with some not included. Among 2 million or so clones listed, 90% to 95% were seen once. Material: naive CD4+ T cells sorted from blood. The subset is: CD45RA+ positively selected. The receptor source for this set is a man younger than 35 in good health.

J is TRBJ2-5 and V is TRBV7-9; 9 bases are a match to TRBD2. V trimming: 0 bases; J trimming: 2 bases; junction bases outside the gene matches: 4. Germline V gives CDR1 SEHNR, CDR2 FQNEAQ (reference sequence). The CDR3 loop spans 16 amino acids. The CDR3 nucleotides are TGTGCCAGCAGCTTAGCATTGAGCGGGGGGCAAGAGACCCAGTACTTC. Residues: CASSLALSGGQETQYF.

The chain carries TRBV28 and TRBJ2-7, with TRBD1 as a possible D gene (6 bases). The CDR3 has 14 residues. Per germline, CDR1 MDHEN and CDR2 SYDVKM. V dropped 4 bases and J dropped 2 bases, with 12 bases sitting between them. CDR3 loop: CASSSGVNAYEQYF. Here the CDR3 DNA reads TGTGCCAGCAGTTCAGGGGTCAATGCCTACGAGCAGTACTTC.

The chain is built from TRBV10-3 and TRBJ2-3, with a tentative D call TRBD1 (7 bases). The V gene's germline CDR1 is ENHRY and CDR2 SYGVKD. The CDR3 has 16 amino acids. Deletions cut 6 bases from V and 0 bases from J, with 16 bases between. This CDR3 is CAISPLTGTSTDTQYF. The CDR3 DNA is TGTGCCATCAGCCCACTGACAGGGACTAGCACAGATACGCAGTATTTT.

About this clone itself: Mismatch with germline at one junction end may stem from a read error. The chain combines TRBV19 with TRBJ2-6; no firm D call. The CDR3 totals 12 residues. Germline assignment: CDR1 LNHDA and CDR2 SQIVND (reference sequence). The CDR3 reads CASSMEASVLTF. In DNA form, the CDR3 reads TGTGCCAGTAGTATGGAAGCCAGCGTCCTGACTTTC.

This clone was seen once. The rearrangement joins TRBV7-9 to TRBJ2-1; 11 nucleotides match TRBD2. V trimming: 0 bases; J trimming: 2 bases; junction bases outside the gene matches: 3. The CDR3 totals 17 residues. Germline V gene lookup returns CDR1 SEHNR and CDR2 FQNEAQ (reference sequence). CDR3 amino acids: CASSLAGSGRAYNEQFF. The CDR3 DNA reads as TGTGCCAGCAGCTTAGCGGGTAGCGGGAGGGCCTACAATGAGCAGTTCTTC.

The rearrangement joins TRBV4-3 to TRBJ1-6; D is unclear. Germline CDR1 LGHNA, CDR2 YSLEER. The CDR3 runs 13 residues. With 0 bases removed from V and 9 bases from J, the gap between germline ends came to 6 bases. The CDR3: CASSQENGSPLHF. The CDR3 DNA reads as TGCGCCAGCAGCCAAGAAAATGGTTCACCCCTCCACTTT.

V is TRBV5-1 and J is TRBJ2-4; 10 bases match TRBD1. V dropped 4 bases and J dropped 4; count of bases not matched to a gene: 2. The CDR3 length is 14 residues. The germline V gene has CDR1 SGHRS and CDR2 YFSETQ. CDR3 sequence (DNA): TGCGCCAGCAGCCTGGGACAGGGGAAAAACATTCAGTACTTC. Encoded protein: CASSLGQGKNIQYF. The entire variable domain, with the rest obtained from reference TRBV5-1 and TRBJ2-4, is as follows: KAGVTQTPRYLIKTRGQQVTLSCSPISGHRSVSWYQQTPGQGLQFLFEYFSETQRNKGNFPGRFSGRQFSNSRSEMNVSTLELGDSALYLCASSLGQGKNIQYFGAGTRLSVL.

This chain joins TRBV5-1 and TRBJ1-4; D unclear. Germline loops: CDR1 SGHRS, CDR2 YFSETQ. V lost 4 bases and J 5 bases, leaving 9 bases between the germline ends. The CDR3 extends over 13 amino acids. The CDR3, as DNA: TGCGCCAGCAGCCCGGATGGAAATGAAAAACTGTTTTTT. Protein product: CASSPDGNEKLFF.

The chain links TRBV6-1 to TRBJ2-2; D is undetermined. CDR3 size: 15 residues. Germline CDR1 reads MNHNS; CDR2 reads SASEGT. V was trimmed by 1 base and J by 5 bases, leaving 11 bases between them. This chain's CDR3 is CASSEGSTRTGELFF. As DNA, the CDR3 is TGTGCCAGCAGTGAAGGTTCCACACGGACCGGGGAGCTGTTTTTT.

V is TRBV27 and J is TRBJ1-6; D possibly corresponds to TRBD1 (5 bases). Germline V CDR1 and CDR2: MNHEY, SMNVEV (reference sequence). The CDR3 is 11 residues long. Trimming pared 5 bases from V and 12 bases from J, leaving 8 bases between. CDR3 DNA: TGTGCCAGCAGTCGTGGGGGACCCCTCCACTTT. It codes for CASSRGGPLHF.